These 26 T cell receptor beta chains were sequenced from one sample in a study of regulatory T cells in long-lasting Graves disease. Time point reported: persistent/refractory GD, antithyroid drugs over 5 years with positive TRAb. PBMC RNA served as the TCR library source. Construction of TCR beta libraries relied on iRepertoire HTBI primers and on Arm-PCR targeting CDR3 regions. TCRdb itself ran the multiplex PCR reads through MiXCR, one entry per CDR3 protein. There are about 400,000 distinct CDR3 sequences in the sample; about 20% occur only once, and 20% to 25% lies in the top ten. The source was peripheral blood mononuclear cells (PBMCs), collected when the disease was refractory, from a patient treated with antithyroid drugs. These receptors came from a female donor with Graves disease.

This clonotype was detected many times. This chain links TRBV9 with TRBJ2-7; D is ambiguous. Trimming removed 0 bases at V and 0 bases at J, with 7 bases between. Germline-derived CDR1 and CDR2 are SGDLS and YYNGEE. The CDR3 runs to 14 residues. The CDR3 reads CASSVGWSSYEQYF. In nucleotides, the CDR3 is TGTGCCAGCAGCGTAGGGTGGAGCTCCTACGAGCAGTACTTC.

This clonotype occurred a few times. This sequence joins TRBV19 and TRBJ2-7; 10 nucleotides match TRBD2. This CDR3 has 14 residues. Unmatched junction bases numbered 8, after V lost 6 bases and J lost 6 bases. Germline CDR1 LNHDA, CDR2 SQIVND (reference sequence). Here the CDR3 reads CASSLSGRAFEQYF. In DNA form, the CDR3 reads TGTGCCAGTAGCTTAAGCGGGAGGGCTTTCGAGCAGTACTTC.

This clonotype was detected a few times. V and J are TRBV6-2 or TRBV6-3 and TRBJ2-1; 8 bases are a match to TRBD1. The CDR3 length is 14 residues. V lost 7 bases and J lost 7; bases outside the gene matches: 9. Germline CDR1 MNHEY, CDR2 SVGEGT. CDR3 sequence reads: CASIAGQGWNEQFF. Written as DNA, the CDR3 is TGTGCCAGCATTGCTGGACAGGGTTGGAATGAGCAGTTCTTC.

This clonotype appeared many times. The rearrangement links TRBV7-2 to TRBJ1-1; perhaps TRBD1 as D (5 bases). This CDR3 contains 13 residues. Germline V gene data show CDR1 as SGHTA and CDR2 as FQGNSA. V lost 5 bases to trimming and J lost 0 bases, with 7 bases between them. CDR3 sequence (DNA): TGTGCCAGCAGCGCGACAGTGAACACTGAAGCTTTCTTT. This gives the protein CASSATVNTEAFF. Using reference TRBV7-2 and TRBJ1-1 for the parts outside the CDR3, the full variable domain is GAGVSQSPSNKVTEKGKDVELRCDPISGHTALYWYRQSLGQGLEFLIYFQGNSAPDKSGLPSDRFSAERTGGSVSTLTIQRTQQEDSAVYLCASSATVNTEAFFGQGTRLTVV.

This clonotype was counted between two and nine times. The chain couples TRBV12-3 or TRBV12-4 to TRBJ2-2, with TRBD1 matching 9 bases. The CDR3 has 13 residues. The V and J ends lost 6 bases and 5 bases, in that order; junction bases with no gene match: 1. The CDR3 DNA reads TGTGCCAGCAGGGGGACAGGGACCGGGGAGCTGTTTTTT. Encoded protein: CASRGTGTGELFF.

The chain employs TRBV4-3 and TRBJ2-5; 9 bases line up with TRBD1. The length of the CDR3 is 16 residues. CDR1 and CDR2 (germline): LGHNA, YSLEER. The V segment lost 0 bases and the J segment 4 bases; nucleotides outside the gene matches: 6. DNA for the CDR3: TGCGCCAGCAGCCAAGACCAGGACAGGGGTTTAGAGACCCAGTACTTC. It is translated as CASSQDQDRGLETQYF.

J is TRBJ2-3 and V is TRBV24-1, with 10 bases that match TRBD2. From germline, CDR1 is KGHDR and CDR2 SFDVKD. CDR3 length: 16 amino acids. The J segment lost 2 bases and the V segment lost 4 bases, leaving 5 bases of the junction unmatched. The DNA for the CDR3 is TGTGCCACCAGTGACAATCTAGCGGGAGACACAGATACGCAGTATTTT. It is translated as CATSDNLAGDTDTQYF.

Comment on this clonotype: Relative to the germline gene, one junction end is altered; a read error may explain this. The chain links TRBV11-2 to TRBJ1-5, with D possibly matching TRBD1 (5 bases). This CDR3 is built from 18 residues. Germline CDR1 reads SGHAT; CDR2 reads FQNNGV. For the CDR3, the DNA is TGTGCCGGCAGCTTAGGCAGGGCGGGCAATAGGAGCAATCAGCCCCAGCATTTT. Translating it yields CAGSLGRAGNRSNQPQHF.

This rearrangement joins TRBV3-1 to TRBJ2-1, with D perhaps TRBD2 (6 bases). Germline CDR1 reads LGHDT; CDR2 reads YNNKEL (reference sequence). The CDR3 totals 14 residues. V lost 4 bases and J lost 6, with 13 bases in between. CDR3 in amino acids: CASSPALATNEQFF. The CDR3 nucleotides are TGTGCCAGCAGCCCCGCCCTAGCGACCAATGAGCAGTTCTTC.

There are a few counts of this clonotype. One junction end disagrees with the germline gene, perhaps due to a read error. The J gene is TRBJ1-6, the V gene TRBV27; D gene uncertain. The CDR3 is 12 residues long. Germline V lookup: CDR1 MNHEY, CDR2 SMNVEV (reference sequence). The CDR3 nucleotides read TGTGCCAGCTCATATTGTCGTGAACCCCTCCTCTTT. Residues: CASSYCREPLLF.

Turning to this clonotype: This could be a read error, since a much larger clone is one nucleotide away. CDR3 DNA: TGTGCCACCAGCAGAGATCCAGGGCTGGAGGCCCAGTACTTC. This codes for CATSRDPGLEAQYF. The rearrangement joins TRBV15 to TRBJ2-7, with D perhaps assigned TRBD1 or TRBD2 (5 bases each). The V gene lost 0 bases and the J gene lost 10 bases, with 16 bases spanning the gap. The CDR3 sequence is 14 residues long. CDR1 is LNHNV and CDR2 is YYDKDF in the germline V gene (reference sequence).

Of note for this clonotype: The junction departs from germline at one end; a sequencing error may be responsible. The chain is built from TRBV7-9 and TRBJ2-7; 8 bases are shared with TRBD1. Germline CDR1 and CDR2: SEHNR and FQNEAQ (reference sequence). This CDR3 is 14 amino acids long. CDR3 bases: TGTGCCAGCAGCTTCGGACAGGGTTCCTCCGAGCAGTACTTC. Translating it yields CASSFGQGSSEQYF.

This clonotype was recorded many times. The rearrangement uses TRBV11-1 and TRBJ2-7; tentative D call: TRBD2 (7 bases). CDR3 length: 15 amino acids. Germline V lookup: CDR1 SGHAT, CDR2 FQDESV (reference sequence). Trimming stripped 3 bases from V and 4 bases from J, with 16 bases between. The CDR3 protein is CASSLRGRKLYEQYF. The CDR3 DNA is TGTGCCAGCAGCTTGCGGGGGCGGAAATTGTACGAGCAGTACTTC. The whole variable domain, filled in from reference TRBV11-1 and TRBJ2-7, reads EAEVAQSPRYKITEKSQAVAFWCDPISGHATLYWYRQILGQGPELLVQFQDESVVDDSQLPKDRFSAERLKGVDSTLKIQPAELGDSAMYLCASSLRGRKLYEQYFGPGTRLTVT.

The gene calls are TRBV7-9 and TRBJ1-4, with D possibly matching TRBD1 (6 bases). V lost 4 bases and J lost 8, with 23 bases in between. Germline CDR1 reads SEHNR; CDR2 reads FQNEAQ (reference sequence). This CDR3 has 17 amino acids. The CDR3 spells CASSSTTTGYGGEKLFF. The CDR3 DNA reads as TGTGCCAGCAGCTCGACAACCACAGGGTACGGGGGCGAAAAACTGTTTTTT.

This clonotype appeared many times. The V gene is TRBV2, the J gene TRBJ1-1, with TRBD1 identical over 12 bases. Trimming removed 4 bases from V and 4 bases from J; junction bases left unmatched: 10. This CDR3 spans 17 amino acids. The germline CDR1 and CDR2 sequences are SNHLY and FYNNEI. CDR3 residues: CASSGWGTGGAGTEAFF. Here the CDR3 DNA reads TGTGCCAGCAGTGGGTGGGGGACAGGGGGCGCGGGCACTGAAGCTTTCTTT. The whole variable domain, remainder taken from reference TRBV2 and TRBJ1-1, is EPEVTQTPSHQVTQMGQEVILRCVPISNHLYFYWYRQILGQKVEFLVSFYNNEISEKSEIFDDQFSVERPDGSNFTLKIRSTKLEDSAMYFCASSGWGTGGAGTEAFFGQGTRLTVV.

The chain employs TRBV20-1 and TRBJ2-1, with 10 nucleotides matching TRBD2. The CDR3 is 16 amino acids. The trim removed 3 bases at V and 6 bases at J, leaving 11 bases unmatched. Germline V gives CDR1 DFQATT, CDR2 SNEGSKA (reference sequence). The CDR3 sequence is CSASQREGRNINEQFF. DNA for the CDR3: TGCAGTGCTAGTCAGCGGGAGGGCCGGAACATCAATGAGCAGTTCTTC.

CDR3 loop: CASSFRASTSTDTQYF. The CDR3 DNA is TGTGCCAGCAGCTTCCGGGCCTCTACTAGCACAGATACGCAGTATTTT. V is TRBV11-1 and J is TRBJ2-3; D unresolved. The CDR3 has 16 residues. V was clipped by 3 bases and J by 0 bases, with 13 bases between them. Germline CDR1 SGHAT, CDR2 FQDESV (reference sequence).

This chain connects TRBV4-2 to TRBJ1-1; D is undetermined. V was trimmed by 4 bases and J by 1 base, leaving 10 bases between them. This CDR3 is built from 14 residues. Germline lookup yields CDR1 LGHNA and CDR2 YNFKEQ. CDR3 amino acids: CASSPLIGNTEAFF. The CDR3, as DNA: TGTGCCAGCAGCCCCCTTATCGGGAACACTGAAGCTTTCTTT.

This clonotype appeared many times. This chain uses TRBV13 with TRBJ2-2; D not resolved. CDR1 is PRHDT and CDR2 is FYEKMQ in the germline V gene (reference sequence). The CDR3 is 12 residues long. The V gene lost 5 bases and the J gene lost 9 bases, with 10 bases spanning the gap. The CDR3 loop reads CASSDLRRELFF. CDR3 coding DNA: TGTGCCAGCAGCGATCTGAGAAGGGAGCTGTTTTTT.

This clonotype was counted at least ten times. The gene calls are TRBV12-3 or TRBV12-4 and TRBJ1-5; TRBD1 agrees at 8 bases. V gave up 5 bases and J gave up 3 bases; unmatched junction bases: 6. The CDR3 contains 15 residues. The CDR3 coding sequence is TGTGCCAGCAGTAAACAGGGGGGGACCAATCAGCCCCAGCATTTT. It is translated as CASSKQGGTNQPQHF.

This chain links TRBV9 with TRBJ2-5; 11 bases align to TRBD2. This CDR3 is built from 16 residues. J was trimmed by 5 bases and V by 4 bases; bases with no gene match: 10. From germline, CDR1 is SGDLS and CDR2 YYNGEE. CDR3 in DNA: TGTGCCAGCAGCCGTACTAGCGGGAGTTTCGGTGAGACCCAGTACTTC. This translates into CASSRTSGSFGETQYF. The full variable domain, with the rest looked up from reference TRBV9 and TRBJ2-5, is DSGVTQTPKHLITATGQRVTLRCSPRSGDLSVYWYQQSLDQGLQFLIQYYNGEERAKGNILERFSAQQFPDLHSELNLSSLELGDSALYFCASSRTSGSFGETQYFGPGTRLLVL.

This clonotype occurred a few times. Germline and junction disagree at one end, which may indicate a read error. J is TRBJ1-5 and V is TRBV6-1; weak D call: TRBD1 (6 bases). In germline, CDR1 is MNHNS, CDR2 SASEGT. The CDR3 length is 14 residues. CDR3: CASSVQGINRPQHF. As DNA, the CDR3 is TGTGCCAGCAGTGTGCAGGGGATCAATCGGCCCCAGCATTTT.

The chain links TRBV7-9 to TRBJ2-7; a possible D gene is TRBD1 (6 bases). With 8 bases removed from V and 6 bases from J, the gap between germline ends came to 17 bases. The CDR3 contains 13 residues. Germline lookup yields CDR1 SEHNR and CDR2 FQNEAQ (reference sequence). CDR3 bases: TGTGCCAGCGGACGGGCAGGGGAGTTCGAGCAGTACTTC. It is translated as CASGRAGEFEQYF.

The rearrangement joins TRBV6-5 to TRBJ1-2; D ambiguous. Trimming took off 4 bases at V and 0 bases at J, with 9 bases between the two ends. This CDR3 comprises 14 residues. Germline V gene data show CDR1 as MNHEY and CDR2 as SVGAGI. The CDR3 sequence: CASSFTGTNYGYTF. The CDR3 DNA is TGTGCCAGCAGTTTCACCGGGACTAACTATGGCTACACCTTC.

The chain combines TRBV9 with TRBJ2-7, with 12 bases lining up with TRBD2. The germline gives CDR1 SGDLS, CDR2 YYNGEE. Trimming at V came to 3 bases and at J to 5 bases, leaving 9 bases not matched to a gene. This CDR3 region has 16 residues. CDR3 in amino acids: CASSATPGLAGDEQYF. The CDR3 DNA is TGTGCCAGCAGCGCCACACCGGGACTAGCGGGCGACGAGCAGTACTTC.

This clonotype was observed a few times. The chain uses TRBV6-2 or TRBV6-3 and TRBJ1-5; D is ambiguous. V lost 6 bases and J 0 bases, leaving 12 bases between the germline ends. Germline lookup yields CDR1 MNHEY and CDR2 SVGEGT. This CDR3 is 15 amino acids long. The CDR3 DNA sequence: TGTGCCAGCAGGACCGACTCGTATAGCAATCAGCCCCAGCATTTT. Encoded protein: CASRTDSYSNQPQHF.